These 17 T cell receptor beta chains were sequenced from one sample in a study of T cells in Graves' hyperthyroidism and ophthalmopathy. Amplified regions were TCR beta CDR3 sequences from RNA transcripts. RT-PCR in the first round (using the HTBI primer set) targeted the TCR CDR3. MiXCR, run by TCRdb on the multiplex PCR reads, gives a single entry per CDR3 protein. The table has about 290,000 distinct CDR3 sequences, 13% seen once. Material: blood. The receptors were gathered from a woman in her twenties or thirties with Graves' hyperthyroidism that later progressed to Graves' ophthalmopathy.

In its sample, this clonotype was seen many times. The genes are TRBV7-2 and TRBJ2-5; 7 nucleotides align to TRBD1. This CDR3 comprises 14 residues. Germline lookup yields CDR1 SGHTA and CDR2 FQGNSA. V was pared by 1 base and J by 3 bases, with 2 bases of the junction left unmatched. The CDR3 spells CASSLGQGEETQYF. CDR3 sequence (DNA): TGTGCCAGCAGCTTAGGACAGGGAGAAGAGACCCAGTACTTC.

This chain links TRBV9 with TRBJ1-6; the D gene is possibly TRBD1 (5 bases). CDR3 size: 15 residues. V dropped 3 bases and J dropped 7 bases, with 14 bases sitting between them. The germline V gene has CDR1 SGDLS and CDR2 YYNGEE. The CDR3 region has the DNA TGTGCCAGCAGCGGCGGGGCGGCTAGCAATTCACCCCTCCACTTT. Translating gives CASSGGAASNSPLHF.

This clonotype was recorded at least ten times. This chain uses TRBV12-3 or TRBV12-4 with TRBJ2-1; 8 positions agree with TRBD2. V dropped 4 bases and J dropped 9; count of bases not matched to a gene: 8. The CDR3 consists of 14 residues. Here the CDR3 DNA reads TGTGCCAGCAGTTCGGGGGGGGGGGGGATTGAGCAGTTCTTC. Amino acids: CASSSGGGGIEQFF.

In this sample, this clonotype turned up a few times. One junction end disagrees with the germline gene, perhaps due to a read error. The chain links TRBV7-2 to TRBJ2-1; possibly TRBD1 or TRBD2 for D (5 bases each). The CDR3 covers 14 residues. CDR1 is SGHTA and CDR2 is FQGNSA in the germline V gene. The CDR3 region has the DNA TGCGCCAGCAGCCACCAGGGCCTGGGGAGTGAGCAGTTCTTC. It is translated as CASSHQGLGSEQFF.

The table lists this clonotype with many counts. The rearrangement uses TRBV12-3 or TRBV12-4 and TRBJ2-3; D remains ambiguous. This CDR3 region has 12 residues. Trimming left V 3 bases short and J 5 bases short, with 6 bases between. This CDR3 reads CASSLMGDTQYF. CDR3 coding DNA: TGTGCCAGCAGTTTGATGGGAGATACGCAGTATTTT.

This clonotype occurred many times. J is TRBJ2-3 and V is TRBV29-1; TRBD2 agrees at 12 bases. With V trimmed by 7 bases and J by 0 bases, 2 bases remained unmatched. Germline V gene data show CDR1 as SQVTM and CDR2 as ANQGSEA. The CDR3 length is 14 residues. CDR3 loop: CSAGTSGSTDTQYF. The DNA for the CDR3 is TGCAGCGCCGGGACTAGCGGGAGCACAGATACGCAGTATTTT.

This clonotype appeared many times. The rearrangement links TRBV11-2 to TRBJ2-5, with D hard to call. The CDR3 is 13 residues long. CDR1 SGHAT and CDR2 FQNNGV come from the germline V gene. The V gene lost 5 bases and the J gene lost 4 bases, with 11 bases spanning the gap. CDR3 protein: CASSPGVAETQYF. The DNA of the CDR3 is TGTGCCAGCAGCCCCGGTGTAGCAGAGACCCAGTACTTC.

Ten or more counts support this clonotype. The rearrangement joins TRBV11-2 to TRBJ2-7, with 10 bases that match TRBD1. CDR1 and CDR2 from the germline V gene are SGHAT and FQNNGV. The length of the CDR3 is 13 residues. V lost 6 bases to trimming and J lost 4 bases; unmatched junction nucleotides: 3. The CDR3 sequence: CASRTGGVYEQYF. The CDR3 DNA reads as TGTGCCAGCAGGACAGGGGGCGTTTACGAGCAGTACTTC.

This clonotype has just a few counts. V is TRBV29-1 and J is TRBJ1-5; no clear D gene. CDR1 is SQVTM, CDR2 ANQGSEA, per germline. This CDR3 has 14 residues. Deletions cut 4 bases from V and 7 bases from J, with 17 bases between. The CDR3 reads CSVAVLPGEQPQHF. In DNA form, the CDR3 reads TGCAGCGTTGCGGTCCTACCAGGCGAACAGCCCCAGCATTTT.

CDR3 sequence (DNA): TGTGCCAGCAGCTTGGGGCCCTATGAGCAGTTCTTC. Residues: CASSLGPYEQFF. The J gene is TRBJ2-1, the V gene TRBV5-4; no clear D gene. This CDR3 is built from 12 residues. Trimming pared 0 bases from V and 8 bases from J, leaving 6 bases between. In germline, CDR1 is SGHNT, CDR2 YYREEE (reference sequence).

This clonotype was seen a few times. This chain connects TRBV29-1 to TRBJ2-1, with D perhaps TRBD2 (7 bases). With 7 bases removed from V and 1 base from J, the gap between germline ends came to 14 bases. Germline CDR1 and CDR2: SQVTM and ANQGSEA. The CDR3 is 14 residues long. CDR3 protein: CSARGLRSYNEQFF. CDR3 in DNA: TGCAGCGCCAGGGGACTACGTTCCTACAATGAGCAGTTCTTC.

This clonotype was found a few times. The V call is TRBV5-4, the J call TRBJ2-5, with 9 bases that match TRBD2. CDR1 and CDR2 from the germline V gene are SGHNT and YYREEE (reference sequence). This CDR3 region has 14 residues. The J segment lost 4 bases and the V segment lost 4 bases, leaving 5 bases of the junction unmatched. The CDR3 spells CASSTWTSVETQYF. Written as DNA, the CDR3 is TGTGCCAGCAGCACCTGGACTAGCGTAGAGACCCAGTACTTC.

The genes are TRBV9 and TRBJ2-6; D is unclear. CDR3 length: 15 amino acids. The germline V gene encodes CDR1 SGDLS and CDR2 YYNGEE. The ends were cut back, 4 bases at V and 4 bases at J, with 12 bases in the middle. The CDR3 sequence is CASSFRRAGANVLTF. CDR3 coding DNA: TGTGCCAGCAGCTTTCGACGGGCCGGGGCCAACGTCCTGACTTTC.

This clonotype was seen at least ten times. The chain links TRBV6-1 to TRBJ1-6, with D hard to call. Germline CDR1 and CDR2: MNHNS and SASEGT. Trimming removed 3 bases at V and 5 bases at J, with 8 bases between. CDR3 size: 14 residues. CDR3 sequence (DNA): TGTGCCAGCAGTGAGGGGATGGATAATTCACCCCTCCACTTT. Protein: CASSEGMDNSPLHF.

This clonotype turned up a few times. J is TRBJ2-7 and V is TRBV6-1, with TRBD2 matching 9 bases. Germline assignment: CDR1 MNHNS and CDR2 SASEGT. The V and J ends lost 6 bases and 4 bases, in that order; junction bases with no gene match: 7. The CDR3 is made up of 14 amino acids. DNA of the CDR3: TGTGCCAGCAGGAAGACTAGCGGAGTTTACGAGCAGTACTTC. This encodes CASRKTSGVYEQYF.

At least ten counts were recorded for this clonotype. The CDR3 bases are TGCGCCAGCAGCTTCTTGACTAGCGGGAGTAAGGGGAACACCGGGGAGCTGTTTTTT. It translates to CASSFLTSGSKGNTGELFF. The rearrangement uses TRBV5-1 and TRBJ2-2, with 12 bases matching TRBD2. CDR3 length: 19 amino acids. Germline V CDR1 and CDR2: SGHRS, YFSETQ. V was clipped by 2 bases and J by 1 base; unmatched bases: 9.

This clonotype showed up many times. This CDR3 is CATSGLDSRNGYTF. In DNA form, the CDR3 reads TGTGCCACCAGCGGATTAGACAGCAGAAATGGCTACACCTTC. V and J are TRBV15 and TRBJ1-2; the D gene is possibly TRBD1 (5 bases). The CDR3 consists of 14 residues. The germline gives CDR1 LNHNV, CDR2 YYDKDF (reference sequence). V dropped 5 bases and J dropped 6 bases, with 16 bases sitting between them.